This TCR beta chain was found in a study of T cell responses to AZD1222 COVID-19 vaccine. Data came from immunoSEQ multiplex PCR; TCRdb stores just in-frame clones and leaves some out. The data hold about 110,000 clones, with roughly 90% observed a single time. Deletions cut 0 bases from V and 8 bases from J, with 16 bases between. The length of the CDR3 is 15 residues. Germline V lookup: CDR1 MNHEY, CDR2 SVGAGI. The sequence came from an adult in good health. V usage is TRBV6-5 and J usage is TRBJ1-2, with D perhaps TRBD1 (6 bases). The sequenced sample was peripheral blood, obtained on day 0 of AZD1222 vaccination. The CDR3 is CASSYSSRAGEGYTF. Written as DNA, the CDR3 is TGTGCCAGCAGTTACTCTAGTCGGGCAGGGGAAGGCTACACCTTC.